This T cell receptor beta chain was sequenced for a study of T cell changes during pregnancy in multiple sclerosis. Method: immunoSEQ multiplex PCR; TCRdb's copy keeps in-frame clones and lacks some. Of tens of thousands of clones in the sample, 80% to 95% are singletons; the top ten hold 3% to 4%. Germline trimming cut 5 bases from V and 4 bases from J; bases unmatched to any gene: 8. The CDR3 has 16 residues. Germline-derived CDR1 and CDR2 are MNHEY and SMNVEV (reference sequence). This clonotype originated in a female donor in good health, enrolled as a control in a pregnancy study. The source was peripheral blood, collected after pregnancy. V and J are TRBV27 and TRBJ2-1; 10 bases align to TRBD2. CDR3 sequence: CASSALTSGVYNEQFF. The CDR3 coding sequence is TGTGCCAGCAGTGCGCTCACTAGCGGGGTATACAATGAGCAGTTCTTC.